The 7 T cell receptor beta chains below were found in one sample sequenced in a study of neurological immune-mediated disorders. Specified time point: technical triplicate 2. TCRdb recomputed calls from the 5' RACE reads with MiXCR, one row per CDR3 protein. This sample yields approximately 30,000 distinct CDR3 sequences, of which about 14% are seen a single time; approximately 5% belongs to the top ten. The sample taken for sequencing was CD4+ T cells from blood. The origin of the receptors is a female donor with HTLV-1-associated myelopathy (HAM/TSP).

This clonotype was detected many times. V gene TRBV3-1 combines with J gene TRBJ1-1; D unresolved. The CDR3 is made up of 16 amino acids. CDR1 is LGHDT and CDR2 is YNNKEL in the germline V gene (reference sequence). Trimming took 1 base from V and 1 from J, leaving 13 bases between them. The CDR3 loop reads CASSQGAPIQNTEAFF. Written as DNA, the CDR3 is TGTGCCAGCAGCCAAGGGGCTCCCATTCAGAACACTGAAGCTTTCTTT.

This clonotype was recorded many times. The genes are TRBV29-1 and TRBJ2-7; 7 bases map to TRBD1. The CDR3 extends over 17 amino acids. CDR1 and CDR2 from the germline V gene are SQVTM and ANQGSEA. The V gene end was trimmed by 1 base and the J gene end by 2 bases; junction bases not matched to a gene: 14. CDR3 loop: CSVEVQWDGGQPYEQYF. CDR3 nucleotides: TGCAGCGTTGAAGTCCAGTGGGATGGGGGACAGCCCTACGAGCAGTACTTC.

This clonotype was recorded many times. The V call is TRBV20-1, the J call TRBJ2-1; 7 bases agree with TRBD2. V was clipped by 4 bases and J by 0 bases; unmatched bases: 9. The germline V gene has CDR1 DFQATT and CDR2 SNEGSKA (reference sequence). CDR3 length: 16 residues. CDR3 sequence: CSATGGIGSSYNEQFF. The CDR3 coding sequence is TGCAGTGCTACCGGGGGGATAGGGAGCTCCTACAATGAGCAGTTCTTC.

This clonotype has a count of ten or more. The V gene is TRBV21-1, the J gene TRBJ2-1. TRBV21-1 is recorded as a pseudogene. The CDR3 has 14 residues. CDR3 region: CASSRGDSYNEQFF. CDR3 in DNA: TGTGCCAGCAGCCGGGGGGACTCCTACAATGAGCAGTTCTTC.

This clonotype came up many times. The CDR3 region has the DNA TGTGCCAGCAGCCCTGGGATAGCGGTAGCCAATGAGCAGTTCTTC. Its protein is CASSPGIAVANEQFF. The rearrangement joins TRBV7-3 to TRBJ2-1; possibly TRBD2 for D (6 bases). V lost 5 bases and J lost 6, with 17 bases in between. CDR3 length: 15 residues. Per germline, CDR1 SGHTA and CDR2 FQGTGA. Full variable domain (missing parts from reference TRBV7-3 and TRBJ2-1): GAGVSQTPSNKVTEKGKYVELRCDPISGHTALYWYRQSLGQGPEFLIYFQGTGAADDSGLPNDRFFAVRPEGSVSTLKIQRTERGDSAVYLCASSPGIAVANEQFFGPGTRLTVL.

Many counts were recorded for this clonotype. The V call is TRBV5-1, the J call TRBJ2-2; D may correspond to TRBD1 or TRBD2 (6 bases each). Trimming removed 4 bases from V and 0 bases from J, with 19 bases in between. The CDR3 loop spans 18 amino acids. Germline loops: CDR1 SGHRS, CDR2 YFSETQ. CDR3 sequence: CASSPDPTGAANTGELFF. The DNA for the CDR3 is TGCGCCAGCAGCCCCGACCCAACGGGGGCCGCGAACACCGGGGAGCTGTTTTTT. Drawing the rest from reference TRBV5-1 and TRBJ2-2, the complete variable domain is KAGVTQTPRYLIKTRGQQVTLSCSPISGHRSVSWYQQTPGQGLQFLFEYFSETQRNKGNFPGRFSGRQFSNSRSEMNVSTLELGDSALYLCASSPDPTGAANTGELFFGEGSRLTVL.

By share, this clonotype ranks as medium-sized (0.01 to 0.1%). CDR3 coding DNA: TGCGCCAGCAGCCTTCAAGCGGGACTCTCCTACGAGCAGTACTTC. Translating gives CASSLQAGLSYEQYF. The genes are TRBV5-1 and TRBJ2-7; 7 nucleotides match TRBD2. The CDR3 runs 15 residues. In germline, CDR1 is SGHRS, CDR2 YFSETQ. Germline trimming cut 4 bases from V and 0 bases from J; bases unmatched to any gene: 7.